The 21 T cell receptor beta chains reported below all come from one sample, sequenced in a study of identical twins. TCRdb reprocessed the 5' RACE reads via MiXCR and lists one record per CDR3 protein. Seen here are 700,000 or so distinct CDR3 sequences, roughly 8% observed once, and the top ten hold about 0.98%. These records were also assigned to another study, of yellow fever vaccine responses in identical twins.

Material: PBMCs. These receptors came from a woman younger than 30 in good health.

The chain employs TRBV5-1 and TRBJ2-2; tentative D call: TRBD2 (5 bases). Looked up from germline, CDR1 is SGHRS and CDR2 is YFSETQ. Trimming removed 0 bases at V and 1 base at J, with 10 bases between. The CDR3 totals 16 residues. The CDR3 loop reads CASSLGTAGNTGELFF. As DNA, the CDR3 is TGCGCCAGCAGCTTGGGGACTGCGGGGAACACCGGGGAGCTGTTTTTT. The whole variable domain, remainder taken from reference TRBV5-1 and TRBJ2-2, is KAGVTQTPRYLIKTRGQQVTLSCSPISGHRSVSWYQQTPGQGLQFLFEYFSETQRNKGNFPGRFSGRQFSNSRSEMNVSTLELGDSALYLCASSLGTAGNTGELFFGEGSRLTVL.

The chain recombines TRBV9 with TRBJ2-1; D gene uncertain. The CDR3 runs to 17 residues. V lost 2 bases and J lost 3, with 18 bases in between. The V gene's germline CDR1 is SGDLS and CDR2 YYNGEE. The CDR3 DNA follows: TGTGCCAGCAGCGTTCCCAGAAGGGTTGCGGACTACAATGAGCAGTTCTTC. Residues: CASSVPRRVADYNEQFF.

The V and J genes are TRBV7-2 and TRBJ2-5, with unresolved D. The CDR3 consists of 14 residues. Deletions cut 1 base from V and 6 bases from J, with 12 bases between. Germline V gene sequence: CDR1 SGHTA, CDR2 FQGNSA. CDR3 residues: CASSLDYSVKTQYF. The CDR3 DNA reads TGTGCCAGCAGCTTAGACTACAGTGTGAAGACCCAGTACTTC.

A few counts support this clonotype. V gene TRBV4-3 combines with J gene TRBJ2-7; unclear D gene. V shed 0 bases and J shed 2 bases, with 11 bases lying between them. This CDR3 has 15 residues. Germline V lookup: CDR1 LGHNA, CDR2 YSLEER. The CDR3 is CASSQENVGPYEQYF. The CDR3 DNA follows: TGCGCCAGCAGCCAAGAGAACGTAGGCCCCTACGAGCAGTACTTC.

This clonotype appeared a few times. V and J are TRBV7-2 and TRBJ2-7; D not resolved. The CDR3 totals 15 residues. The germline V gene encodes CDR1 SGHTA and CDR2 FQGNSA. V was shortened by 2 bases and J by 6 bases, with 17 bases between the two germline ends. For the CDR3, the DNA is TGTGCCAGCAGCTTATTAGGTCTCGGGCAGACCGAGCAGTACTTC. Its protein is CASSLLGLGQTEQYF. The full variable domain, its missing parts supplied by reference TRBV7-2 and TRBJ2-7, is GAGVSQSPSNKVTEKGKDVELRCDPISGHTALYWYRQSLGQGLEFLIYFQGNSAPDKSGLPSDRFSAERTGGSVSTLTIQRTQQEDSAVYLCASSLLGLGQTEQYFGPGTRLTVT.

At least ten counts were recorded for this clonotype. CDR3 nucleotides: TGTGCCAGCCGGCAGGGCCAAGAGACCCAGTACTTC. This encodes CASRQGQETQYF. V and J are TRBV12-3 or TRBV12-4 and TRBJ2-5, with a possible D match to TRBD1 (5 bases). This CDR3 has 12 residues. V lost 8 bases and J 1 base, leaving 8 bases between the germline ends.

This clonotype was seen repeatedly, ten times or more. This chain connects TRBV5-1 to TRBJ2-7; possibly TRBD2 for D (6 bases). V was shortened by 4 bases and J by 0 bases, with 11 bases between the two germline ends. From germline, CDR1 is SGHRS and CDR2 YFSETQ. The CDR3 is made up of 14 amino acids. The CDR3 here is CASSATSFSYEQYF. Written as DNA, the CDR3 is TGCGCCAGCAGCGCCACTAGCTTCTCCTACGAGCAGTACTTC.

This chain links TRBV29-1 with TRBJ1-1; D is unresolved. This CDR3 has 14 residues. Germline assignment: CDR1 SQVTM and CDR2 ANQGSEA. Trimming left V 7 bases short and J 8 bases short, with 23 bases between. This chain's CDR3 is CSAHGRREGGEAFF. CDR3 sequence (DNA): TGCAGCGCCCATGGTCGGAGGGAGGGCGGGGAAGCTTTCTTT.

The count of this clonotype is one. The chain couples TRBV6-5 to TRBJ2-3, with D perhaps TRBD1 or TRBD2 (6 bases each). The CDR3 has 16 amino acids. CDR1 and CDR2 from the germline V gene are MNHEY and SVGAGI. Trimming left V 4 bases short and J 0 bases short, with 14 bases between. This CDR3 is CASSSRGLSSTDTQYF. As DNA, the CDR3 is TGTGCCAGCAGTTCCAGGGGACTCTCTAGCACAGATACGCAGTATTTT.

This clonotype was observed at least ten times. This chain uses TRBV4-2 with TRBJ2-5, with a tentative D call TRBD2 (5 bases). This CDR3 is built from 14 residues. The germline V gene has CDR1 LGHNA and CDR2 YNFKEQ. V lost 4 bases, J lost 5 bases, and 14 bases lay in between. As DNA, the CDR3 is TGTGCCAGCAGCCCTGGGGAGTTGAGGGAGACCCAGTACTTC. This translates into CASSPGELRETQYF.

V gene TRBV7-9 combines with J gene TRBJ2-5; D perhaps matches TRBD2 (6 bases). The CDR3 runs 15 residues. Looked up from germline, CDR1 is SEHNR and CDR2 is FQNEAQ (reference sequence). Deletions cut 0 bases from V and 3 bases from J, with 11 bases between. The CDR3 DNA reads as TGTGCCAGCAGCTTAGCGGACTATCTGAAAGAGACCCAGTACTTC. Its protein is CASSLADYLKETQYF.

This clonotype occurred a few times. The rearrangement uses TRBV20-1 and TRBJ2-1, with D possibly TRBD2 on 6 matching bases. The CDR3 length is 17 residues. Germline lookup yields CDR1 DFQATT and CDR2 SNEGSKA (reference sequence). V was clipped by 0 bases and J by 5 bases, with 20 bases between them. CDR3 DNA sequence: TGCAGTGCTAGAGATCCCTCCTCAACTAGCAGGAACAATGAGCAGTTCTTC. Translated, it gives CSARDPSSTSRNNEQFF.

The V call is TRBV28, the J call TRBJ2-7; weak D call: TRBD2 (6 bases). V lost 1 base and J lost 4, with 14 bases in between. The V gene's germline CDR1 is MDHEN and CDR2 SYDVKM. The CDR3 loop spans 15 amino acids. The CDR3 loop reads CASSLYGLTVYEQYF. CDR3 nucleotides: TGTGCCAGCAGTTTATACGGACTAACCGTATACGAGCAGTACTTC.

This clonotype has only a few counts. V gene TRBV9 combines with J gene TRBJ2-5; D remains ambiguous. The CDR3 totals 15 residues. The ends were cut back, 3 bases at V and 5 bases at J, with 17 bases in the middle. Germline V gene data show CDR1 as SGDLS and CDR2 as YYNGEE. The CDR3 spells CASSAKPSTVETQYF. As DNA, the CDR3 is TGTGCCAGCAGCGCGAAACCATCGACTGTGGAGACCCAGTACTTC.

There are many counts of this clonotype. The chain employs TRBV29-1 and TRBJ2-7; TRBD2 matches at 12 bases. The CDR3 runs 14 residues. Germline CDR1 is SQVTM and CDR2 is ANQGSEA. J gave up 2 bases and V 4 bases, and 3 bases lay outside the gene matches. CDR3 sequence (DNA): TGCAGCGTTGGACTAGCGGGAGCAGCCTACGAGCAGTACTTC. Translating it yields CSVGLAGAAYEQYF.

This clonotype showed up just a few times. This chain uses TRBV28 with TRBJ2-7; 10 bases align to TRBD2. CDR3 length equals 16 residues. V was clipped by 1 base and J by 1 base; unmatched bases: 4. From germline, CDR1 is MDHEN and CDR2 SYDVKM. CDR3: CASSLYTSGASYEQYF. In nucleotides, the CDR3 is TGTGCCAGCAGTTTATATACTAGCGGGGCGTCCTACGAGCAGTACTTC.

The rearrangement joins TRBV15 to TRBJ2-5, with D perhaps TRBD1 or TRBD2 (6 bases each). The CDR3 extends over 14 amino acids. Trimming removed 4 bases from V and 5 bases from J, with 14 bases in between. In germline, CDR1 is LNHNV, CDR2 YYDKDF (reference sequence). The CDR3 is CATSKHQGRETQYF. For the CDR3, the DNA is TGTGCCACCAGCAAACACCAGGGGAGGGAGACCCAGTACTTC.

The chain carries TRBV5-1 and TRBJ1-2; D remains ambiguous. Germline V gene lookup returns CDR1 SGHRS and CDR2 YFSETQ. The CDR3 consists of 12 residues. V lost 2 bases and J 8 bases, leaving 10 bases between the germline ends. CDR3 in amino acids: CASSFGLTGYTF. The CDR3 DNA sequence: TGCGCCAGCAGCTTCGGACTTACCGGCTACACCTTC.

This rearrangement joins TRBV12-3 or TRBV12-4 to TRBJ2-5; 7 bases fit TRBD1. The V gene end was trimmed by 7 bases and the J gene end by 5 bases; junction bases not matched to a gene: 22. This CDR3 is 18 amino acids long. The chain's CDR3 is CASTFFDVNIGGWETQYF. In DNA form, the CDR3 reads TGTGCCAGCACCTTCTTCGACGTTAACATAGGGGGCTGGGAGACCCAGTACTTC.

This clonotype was detected only a few times. The genes are TRBV2 and TRBJ2-3; 10 bases agree with TRBD2. With V trimmed by 3 bases and J by 5 bases, 8 bases remained unmatched. This CDR3 is 16 amino acids long. Germline CDR1 SNHLY, CDR2 FYNNEI. The CDR3 DNA is TGTGCCAGCAGTGATTCTCTAGCGGGAGTGGTAGATACGCAGTATTTT. This codes for CASSDSLAGVVDTQYF.

This clonotype was counted a few times. The chain links TRBV5-6 to TRBJ2-1; the match to TRBD2 covers 11 bases. Germline CDR1 is SGHDT and CDR2 is YYEEEE. J gave up 5 bases and V 6 bases, and 13 bases lay outside the gene matches. The CDR3 totals 17 residues. The CDR3: CASTLSYSGGDNNEQFF. CDR3 DNA: TGTGCCAGCACTCTCTCATATAGCGGGGGGGACAACAATGAGCAGTTCTTC.